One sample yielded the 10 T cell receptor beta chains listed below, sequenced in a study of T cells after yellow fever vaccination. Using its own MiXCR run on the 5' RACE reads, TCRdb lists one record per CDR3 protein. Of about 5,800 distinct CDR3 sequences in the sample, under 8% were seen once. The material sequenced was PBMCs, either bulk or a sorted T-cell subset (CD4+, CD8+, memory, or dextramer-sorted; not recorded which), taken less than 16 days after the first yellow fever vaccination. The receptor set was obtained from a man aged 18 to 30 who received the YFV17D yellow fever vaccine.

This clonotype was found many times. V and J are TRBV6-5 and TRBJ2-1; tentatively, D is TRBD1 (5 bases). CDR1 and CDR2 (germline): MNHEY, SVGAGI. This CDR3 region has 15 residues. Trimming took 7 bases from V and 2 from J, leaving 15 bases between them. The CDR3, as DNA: TGTGCCAGCACCAAGGACATCTCAGCCTACAATGAGCAGTTCTTC. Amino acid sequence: CASTKDISAYNEQFF.

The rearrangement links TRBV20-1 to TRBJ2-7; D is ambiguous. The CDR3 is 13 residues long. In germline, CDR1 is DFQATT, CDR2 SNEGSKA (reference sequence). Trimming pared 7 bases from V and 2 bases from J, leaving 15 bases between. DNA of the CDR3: TGCAGTGGTAGCCAGGCTGCGGCCTACGAGCAGTACTTC. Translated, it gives CSGSQAAAYEQYF.

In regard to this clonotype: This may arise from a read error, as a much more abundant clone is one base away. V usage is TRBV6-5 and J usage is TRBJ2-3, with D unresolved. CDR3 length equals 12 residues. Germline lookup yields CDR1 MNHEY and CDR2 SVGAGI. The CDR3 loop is CACARATDTQYF. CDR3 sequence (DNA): TGTGCTTGCGCAAGAGCCACAGATACGCAGTATTTT.

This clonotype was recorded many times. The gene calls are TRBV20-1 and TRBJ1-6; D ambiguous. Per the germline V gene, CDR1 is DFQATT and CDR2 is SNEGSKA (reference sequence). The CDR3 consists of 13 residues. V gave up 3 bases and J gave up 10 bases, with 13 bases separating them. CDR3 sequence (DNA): TGCAGTGCTAGGGCAGTTTTTATCTCACCCCTCCACTTT. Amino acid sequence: CSARAVFISPLHF.

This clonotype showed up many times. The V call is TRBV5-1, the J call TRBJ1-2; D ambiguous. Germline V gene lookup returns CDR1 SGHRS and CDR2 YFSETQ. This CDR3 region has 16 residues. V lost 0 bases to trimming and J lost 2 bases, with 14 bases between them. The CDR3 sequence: CASSLAQVGPNYGYTF. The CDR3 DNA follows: TGCGCCAGCAGCTTGGCCCAGGTAGGGCCCAACTATGGCTACACCTTC.

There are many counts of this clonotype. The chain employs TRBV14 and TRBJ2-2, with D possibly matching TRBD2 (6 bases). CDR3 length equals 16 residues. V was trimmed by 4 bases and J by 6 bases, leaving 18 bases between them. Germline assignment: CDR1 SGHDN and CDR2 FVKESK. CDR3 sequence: CASSRFDLARSGELFF. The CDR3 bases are TGTGCCAGCAGCCGGTTCGATCTAGCGAGATCCGGGGAGCTGTTTTTT. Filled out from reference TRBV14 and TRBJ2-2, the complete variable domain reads EAGVTQFPSHSVIEKGQTVTLRCDPISGHDNLYWYRRVMGKEIKFLLHFVKESKQDESGMPNNRFLAERTGGTYSTLKVQPAELEDSGVYFCASSRFDLARSGELFFGEGSRLTVL.

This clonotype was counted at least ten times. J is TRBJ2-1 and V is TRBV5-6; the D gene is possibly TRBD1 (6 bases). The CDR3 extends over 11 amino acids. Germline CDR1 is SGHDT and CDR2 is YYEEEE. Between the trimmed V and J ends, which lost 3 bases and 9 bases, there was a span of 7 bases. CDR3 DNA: TGTGCCAGCAGCTGGACAGCTGAGCAGTTCTTC. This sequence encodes CASSWTAEQFF.

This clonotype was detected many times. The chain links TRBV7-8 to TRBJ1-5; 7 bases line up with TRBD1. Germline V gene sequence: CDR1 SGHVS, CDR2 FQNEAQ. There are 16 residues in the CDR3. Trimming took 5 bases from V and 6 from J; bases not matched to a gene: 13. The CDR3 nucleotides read TGTGCCAGCAGCACCACCCGGACAGGTAGACTTCAGCCCCAGCATTTT. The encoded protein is CASSTTRTGRLQPQHF.

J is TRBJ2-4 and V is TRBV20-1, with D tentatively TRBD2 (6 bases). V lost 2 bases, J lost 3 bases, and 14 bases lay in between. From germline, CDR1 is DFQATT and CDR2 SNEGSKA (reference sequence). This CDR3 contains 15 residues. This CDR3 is CSARIGGEDKNIQYF. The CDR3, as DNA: TGCAGTGCTAGAATCGGCGGGGAAGACAAAAACATTCAGTACTTC.

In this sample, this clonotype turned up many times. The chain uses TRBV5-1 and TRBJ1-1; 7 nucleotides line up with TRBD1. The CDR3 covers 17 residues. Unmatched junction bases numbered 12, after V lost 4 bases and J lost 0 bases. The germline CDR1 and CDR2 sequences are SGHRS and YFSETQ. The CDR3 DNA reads TGCGCCAGCAGCAGAATAACAGGGGTGGTCCTGAACACTGAAGCTTTCTTT. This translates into CASSRITGVVLNTEAFF.